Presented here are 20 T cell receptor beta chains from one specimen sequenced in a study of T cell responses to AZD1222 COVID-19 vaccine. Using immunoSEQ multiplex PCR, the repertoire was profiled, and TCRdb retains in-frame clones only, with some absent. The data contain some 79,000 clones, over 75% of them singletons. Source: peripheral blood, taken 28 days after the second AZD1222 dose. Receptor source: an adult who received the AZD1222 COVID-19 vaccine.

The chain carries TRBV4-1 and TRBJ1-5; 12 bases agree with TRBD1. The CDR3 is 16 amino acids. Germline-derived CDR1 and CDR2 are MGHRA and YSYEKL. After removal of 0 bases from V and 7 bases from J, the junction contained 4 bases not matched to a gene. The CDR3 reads CASSQDGTGGYQPQHF. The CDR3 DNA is TGCGCCAGCAGCCAAGATGGGACAGGGGGCTACCAGCCCCAGCATTTT.

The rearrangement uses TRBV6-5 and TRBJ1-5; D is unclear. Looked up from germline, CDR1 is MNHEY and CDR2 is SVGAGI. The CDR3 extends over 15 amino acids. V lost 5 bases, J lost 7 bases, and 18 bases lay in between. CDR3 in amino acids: CASSMGWQINQPQHF. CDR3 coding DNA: TGTGCCAGCAGTATGGGCTGGCAGATTAACCAGCCCCAGCATTTT.

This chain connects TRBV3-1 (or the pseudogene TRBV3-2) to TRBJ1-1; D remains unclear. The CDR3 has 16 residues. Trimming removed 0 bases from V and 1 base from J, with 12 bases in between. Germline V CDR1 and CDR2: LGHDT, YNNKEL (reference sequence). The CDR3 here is CASSQDATGRNTEAFF. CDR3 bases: TGTGCCAGCAGCCAAGATGCGACCGGAAGGAACACTGAAGCTTTCTTT.

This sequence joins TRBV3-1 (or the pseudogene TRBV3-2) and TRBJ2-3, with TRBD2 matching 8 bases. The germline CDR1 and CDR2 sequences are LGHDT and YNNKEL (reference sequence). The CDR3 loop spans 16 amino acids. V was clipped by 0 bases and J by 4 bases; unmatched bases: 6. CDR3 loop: CASSQDGTRRADTQYF. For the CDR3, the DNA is TGTGCCAGCAGCCAAGATGGGACTAGAAGAGCAGATACGCAGTATTTT.

The CDR3 spells CAWRTQRGGAFF. DNA of the CDR3: TGTGCCTGGAGAACCCAAAGAGGTGGGGCTTTCTTT. J is TRBJ1-1 and V is TRBV30; no reliable D call. Germline CDR1 is GTSNPN and CDR2 is SVGIG (reference sequence). V lost 3 bases, J lost 11 bases, and 16 bases lay in between. This CDR3 region has 12 residues.

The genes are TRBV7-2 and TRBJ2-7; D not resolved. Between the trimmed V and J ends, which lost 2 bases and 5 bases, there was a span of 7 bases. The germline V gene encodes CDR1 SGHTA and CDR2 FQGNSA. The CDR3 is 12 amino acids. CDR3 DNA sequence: TGTGCCAGCAGCTTAAGATCCCACGAGCAGTACGTC. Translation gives CASSLRSHEQYV.

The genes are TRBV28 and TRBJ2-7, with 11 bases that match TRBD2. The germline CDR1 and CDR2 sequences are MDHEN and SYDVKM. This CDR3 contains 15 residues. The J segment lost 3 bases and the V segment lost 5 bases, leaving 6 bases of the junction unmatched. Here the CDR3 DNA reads TGTGCCAGCAGTCTGACTAGCGGGGTATTCTACGAGCAGTACGTC. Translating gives CASSLTSGVFYEQYV.

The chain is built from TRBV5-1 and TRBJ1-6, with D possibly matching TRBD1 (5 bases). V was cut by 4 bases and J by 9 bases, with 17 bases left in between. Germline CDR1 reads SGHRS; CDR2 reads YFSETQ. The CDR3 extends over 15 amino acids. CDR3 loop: CASSARVLEGSPLHF. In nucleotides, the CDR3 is TGCGCCAGCAGCGCCAGGGTTCTAGAGGGTTCACCCCTCCACTTT. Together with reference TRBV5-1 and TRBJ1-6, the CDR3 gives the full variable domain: KAGVTQTPRYLIKTRGQQVTLSCSPISGHRSVSWYQQTPGQGLQFLFEYFSETQRNKGNFPGRFSGRQFSNSRSEMNVSTLELGDSALYLCASSARVLEGSPLHFGNGTRLTVT.

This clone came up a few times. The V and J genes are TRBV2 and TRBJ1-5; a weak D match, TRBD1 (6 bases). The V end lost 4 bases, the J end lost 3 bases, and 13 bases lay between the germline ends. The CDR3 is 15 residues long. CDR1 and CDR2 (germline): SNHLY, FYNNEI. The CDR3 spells CASSAEGGPNQPQHF. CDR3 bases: TGTGCCAGCAGTGCGGAGGGGGGCCCCAATCAGCCCCAGCATTTT. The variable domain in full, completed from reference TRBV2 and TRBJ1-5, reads EPEVTQTPSHQVTQMGQEVILRCVPISNHLYFYWYRQILGQKVEFLVSFYNNEISEKSEIFDDQFSVERPDGSNFTLKIRSTKLEDSAMYFCASSAEGGPNQPQHFGDGTRLSIL.

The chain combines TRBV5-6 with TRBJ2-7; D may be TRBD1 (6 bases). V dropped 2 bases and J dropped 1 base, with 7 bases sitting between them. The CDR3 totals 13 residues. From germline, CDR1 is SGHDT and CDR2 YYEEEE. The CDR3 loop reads CASSFGQSYEQYF. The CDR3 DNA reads TGTGCCAGCAGCTTCGGACAGTCCTACGAGCAGTACTTC.

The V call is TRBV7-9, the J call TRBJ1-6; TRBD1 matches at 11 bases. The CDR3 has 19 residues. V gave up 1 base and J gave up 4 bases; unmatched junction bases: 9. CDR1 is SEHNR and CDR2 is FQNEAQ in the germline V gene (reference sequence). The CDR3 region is CASSLGRTGGGGYNSPLHF. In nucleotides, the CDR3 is TGTGCCAGCAGCTTAGGGCGGACAGGGGGCGGCGGGTATAATTCACCCCTCCACTTT.

The DNA for the CDR3 is TGTGCCAGCAGCCAAGGATGGAACACTGAAGCTTTCTTT. It is translated as CASSQGWNTEAFF. V and J are TRBV3-1 (or the pseudogene TRBV3-2) and TRBJ1-1; unclear D gene. The germline V gene encodes CDR1 LGHDT and CDR2 YNNKEL (reference sequence). The CDR3 extends over 13 amino acids. The ends were cut back, 1 base at V and 1 base at J, with 4 bases in the middle.

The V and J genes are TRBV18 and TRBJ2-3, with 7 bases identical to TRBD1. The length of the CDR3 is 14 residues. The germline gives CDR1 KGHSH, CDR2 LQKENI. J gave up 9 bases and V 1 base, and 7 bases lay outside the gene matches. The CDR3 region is CASSPQQGLATQYF. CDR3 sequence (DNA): TGTGCCAGCTCACCACAACAGGGGTTGGCGACGCAGTATTTT. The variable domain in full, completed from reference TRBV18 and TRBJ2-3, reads NAGVMQNPRHLVRRRGQEARLRCSPMKGHSHVYWYRQLPEEGLKFMVYLQKENIIDESGMPKERFSAEFPKEGPSILRIQQVVRGDSAAYFCASSPQQGLATQYFGPGTRLTVL.

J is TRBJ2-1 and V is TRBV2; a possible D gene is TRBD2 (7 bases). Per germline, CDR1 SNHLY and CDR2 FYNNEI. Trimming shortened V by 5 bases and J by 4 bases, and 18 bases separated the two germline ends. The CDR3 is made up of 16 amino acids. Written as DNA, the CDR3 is TGTGCCAGCAGTCTTGAGGGGGGGGCCGTTTACAATGAGCAGTTCTTC. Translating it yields CASSLEGGAVYNEQFF.

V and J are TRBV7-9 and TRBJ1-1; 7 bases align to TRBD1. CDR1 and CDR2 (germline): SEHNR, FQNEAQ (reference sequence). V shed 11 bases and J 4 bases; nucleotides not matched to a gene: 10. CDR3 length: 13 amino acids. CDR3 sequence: CAGQGVVGTEAFF. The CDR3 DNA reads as TGTGCCGGCCAGGGGGTCGTCGGCACTGAAGCTTTCTTT.

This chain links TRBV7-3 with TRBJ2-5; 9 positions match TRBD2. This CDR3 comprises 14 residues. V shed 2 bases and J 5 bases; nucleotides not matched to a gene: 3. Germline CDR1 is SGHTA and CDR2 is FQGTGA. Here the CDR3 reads CASSLAGGMETQYF. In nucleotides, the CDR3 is TGTGCCAGCAGCTTAGCGGGAGGGATGGAGACCCAGTACTTC.

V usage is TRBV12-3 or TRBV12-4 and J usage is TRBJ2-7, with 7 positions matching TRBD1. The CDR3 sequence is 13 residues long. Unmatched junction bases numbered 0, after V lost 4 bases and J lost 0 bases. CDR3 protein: CASSWDSSYEQYV. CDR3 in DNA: TGTGCCAGCAGTTGGGACAGCTCCTACGAGCAGTACGTC.

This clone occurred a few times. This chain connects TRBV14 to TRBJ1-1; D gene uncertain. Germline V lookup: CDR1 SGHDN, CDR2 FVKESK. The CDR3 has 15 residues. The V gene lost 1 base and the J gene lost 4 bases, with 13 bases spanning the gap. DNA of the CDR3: TGTGCCAGCAGCCAAGTAGCTTTAAAGGGCACTGAAGCTTTCTTT. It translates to CASSQVALKGTEAFF.

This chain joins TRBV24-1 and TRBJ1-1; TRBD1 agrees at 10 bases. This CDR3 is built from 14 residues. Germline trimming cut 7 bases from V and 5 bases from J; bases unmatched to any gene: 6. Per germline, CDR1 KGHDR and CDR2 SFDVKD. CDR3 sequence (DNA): TGTGCCACCAGGGGACAGGGGATATCGACTGAAGCTTTCTTT. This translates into CATRGQGISTEAFF.

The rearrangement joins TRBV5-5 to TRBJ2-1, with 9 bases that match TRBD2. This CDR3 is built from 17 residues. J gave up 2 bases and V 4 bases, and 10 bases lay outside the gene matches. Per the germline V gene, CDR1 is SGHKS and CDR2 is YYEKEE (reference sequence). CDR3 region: CASSQTPTSGPYNEQFF. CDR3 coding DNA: TGTGCCAGCAGCCAAACCCCGACTAGCGGTCCCTACAATGAGCAGTTCTTC.